This TCR beta chain comes out of a study of shared clonotypes between healthy human individuals. Study-wide results and limits: A reduction in generation probabilities was seen for non-shared clonotypes relative to those shared by all four donors. Shared clonotypes: approximately 5% naive CD4, around 3.7% naive CD8, about 2.5% memory CD4, roughly 0.4% memory CD8.

It was CD45RO-negative cells, positively selected for CCR7, that made up naive CD8 cells, with terminally differentiated effector memory CD45RA+ cells excluded. All donors qualified as healthy HIV-negative adults and had experienced no recent acute infections or vaccinations. This clone was picked up one time. Antigen specificity is unknown. Assay execution proceeded at the deep level. The data were produced by immunoSEQ multiplex PCR, yet TCRdb's version contains in-frame clones alone and is incomplete. The table shows millions of clones, with roughly 91% occurring only once. What was sequenced was naive CD8+ T cells from PBMCs. This TCR was recovered from a man younger than 35 in good health. Some clones in this sample may be carry-over from other donors' samples.

As DNA, the CDR3 is TGCGCCAGCAGCCACAAGAAGGCTAGCGGGAGCTACAATGAGCAGTTCTTC. It translates to CASSHKKASGSYNEQFF. This chain links TRBV4-1 with TRBJ2-1, with 10 bases identical to TRBD2. Trimming took 3 bases from V and 3 from J; bases not matched to a gene: 8. Germline V CDR1 and CDR2: MGHRA, YSYEKL. CDR3 length: 17 amino acids.